These T cell receptor beta chains were read from a single sample in a study of T cells after yellow fever vaccination. TCRdb re-called the 5' RACE reads through MiXCR, storing one row per CDR3 protein. The top ten clones hold 15% to 20% of a sample with about 500,000 distinct CDR3 sequences, less than 20% of them seen once. Source: PBMCs, taken about 5 days after the first yellow fever vaccination. The receptors stem from a man aged 18 to 29 who received the YFV17D yellow fever vaccine. Each CDR3 is given with its conserved first and last residue. The order of the fields is V gene, D gene, J gene, clone size, CDR3 protein, CDR3 DNA. The D gene is left open where the match is weak. The size of a clone is reported for some rows only, either as once, few or many, or as a class for expanded clones.

TRBV12-3/TRBV12-4	.	TRBJ1-2	.	CASRGGSYTF	TGTGCCAGCCGAGGAGGGAGCTACACCTTC
TRBV5-5	.	TRBJ2-3	.	CASSLDPGTGDTQYF	TGTGCCAGCAGCTTGGACCCGGGTACAGGGGATACGCAGTATTTT
TRBV20-1	TRBD1	TRBJ1-1	few	CSAPSGAGGTEAFF	TGCAGTGCTCCCTCCGGCGCAGGGGGCACTGAAGCTTTCTTT
TRBV19	.	TRBJ1-5	.	CASSLRGGNALSQPQHF	TGTGCCAGTAGTCTCCGCGGGGGCAACGCTCTTAGTCAGCCCCAGCATTTT
TRBV12-3/TRBV12-4	TRBD2	TRBJ2-5	.	CASTPGGVVETQYF	TGTGCCAGCACCCCGGGGGGGGTAGTGGAGACCCAGTACTTC
TRBV20-1	TRBD1	TRBJ2-3	.	CSASLGQGATDTQYF	TGCAGTGCATCTCTGGGACAGGGGGCAACAGATACGCAGTATTTT
TRBV6-1	.	TRBJ1-5	.	CASSRHGRQPQHF	TGTGCCAGCAGTCGACACGGAAGACAGCCCCAGCATTTT
TRBV4-2	.	TRBJ2-7	few	CASSQDTGSYEQYF	TGTGCCAGCAGCCAAGATACAGGGTCCTACGAGCAGTACTTC
TRBV15	.	TRBJ1-1	few	CATSRKGETEAFF	TGTGCCACCAGCAGAAAAGGGGAGACTGAAGCTTTCTTT
TRBV9	TRBD1	TRBJ1-2	.	CASWGDRGNYGYTF	TGTGCCAGCTGGGGGGACAGGGGTAACTATGGCTACACCTTC
TRBV6-1	.	TRBJ1-1	.	CASSTLGGSTEAFF	TGTGCCAGCAGTACCCTCGGGGGGAGCACTGAAGCTTTCTTT
TRBV5-1	.	TRBJ2-5	.	CASSLSSEETQYF	TGCGCCAGCAGCTTGTCTAGCGAGGAGACCCAGTACTTC
TRBV5-1	TRBD1	TRBJ2-5	many	CASSSDRGLGTQYF	TGCGCCAGCAGCTCGGACAGGGGGCTAGGGACCCAGTACTTC
TRBV5-5	.	TRBJ2-7	.	CASSRLFSSYEQYF	TGTGCCAGCAGTCGGCTTTTTAGCTCCTACGAGCAGTACTTC
TRBV11-2	.	TRBJ1-2	.	CASSLRQGSLYGYTF	TGTGCCAGCAGCTTAAGGCAGGGCTCACTCTATGGCTACACCTTC
TRBV29-1	TRBD1	TRBJ1-5	many	CSVRQGEHQPQHF	TGCAGCGTCAGACAGGGAGAGCATCAGCCCCAGCATTTT
TRBV5-1	TRBD1	TRBJ2-7	few	CASSLETGGFYEQYF	TGCGCCAGCAGCTTGGAGACAGGGGGCTTCTACGAGCAGTACTTC
TRBV6-1	.	TRBJ1-6	.	CASSEDYTRGISPLHF	TGTGCCAGCAGTGAAGACTATACCCGGGGGATTTCACCCCTCCACTTT
TRBV12-5	.	TRBJ2-2	few	CASGSPTAGELFF	TGTGCTAGTGGTTCCCCCACGGCTGGGGAGCTGTTTTTT